Sequencing of this T cell receptor (beta chain) was carried out in a study of T cell clonotyping in hematopoietic cell transplantation (dated by TCRdb to about 2021). Background on the whole study: Pretransplant recipient samples were obtained after cytoreduction. A total of fewer than 150 blood samples were gathered in the study from under 40 consecutive transplant recipients along with their related donors. Recruitment of patients ran from 2015 to early 2017, and follow-up continued until September 2020 or until death.

Broader findings and caveats from the paper: Broader posttransplant TCR repertoire diversity was predicted by donor and pretransplant recipient Inverse Simpson Index values. Sample size was limited, and cells were not sorted, so CD4 and CD8 repertoire contributions could not be separated. After transplant, TCR diversity in recipients dropped, and pathologically expanded clonotypes climbed progressively between day 30 and day 180. Recipient repertoires showed only a small fraction of overlap with donor repertoires, and over 95% appeared de novo at the given depth.

V loses 2 bases of germline sequence and J loses 0 bases, and the interval between the two ends is 14 bases. The CDR3 numbers 18 residues from cysteine through phenylalanine. Solely the CDR3 DNA is kept, with 54 bases framed from the first base. CDR1 and CDR2 are drawn from the germline V gene: LGHNA, YSLEER. The time point label on this specimen signifies: recipient sample about 28 days before transplant, after cytoreduction. Recipient blood was collected about 28 days before transplant and at days 30, 100 and 180 after transplant. Nuclei Lysis Solution was used to extract genomic DNA from fresh or cryopreserved unfractionated peripheral blood mononuclear cells. As regards this clone: The clone's antigen remains unknown. Base qualities are not recorded, but no much larger clone differs from it by a single base.

The immunoSEQ assay, a bias-controlled multiplex PCR with V- and J-specific primers, was used to amplify TCR beta CDR3 regions from genomic DNA. A proprietary barcode and Illumina adapter sequences were added to the CDR3 amplicons in a second PCR step. An Illumina MiSeq instrument was used to sequence the CDR3 libraries. The study's processing was this. Export and quality control were handled in immunoSEQ Analyzer 3.0, while downstream analyses relied on R Bioconductor and Immunarch. Repertoire metrics were calculated using only productive rearrangements within the normalized downsampled data set. In the normalized cohort, a clonotype counted as pathologically expanded if the clonotype was larger than 5 templates. The Inverse Simpson Index was used to measure repertoire diversity. To capture all clonotypes, CMV-specificity analyses were performed on the non-normalized data set. TCRdb took this table from immuneACCESS and kept in-frame rearrangements with V and J called. Such tables lack part of the clones; where checked against another copy, unresolved V genes explain under half of the gap, and the rest is unexplained. The DNA gave D and trimming, while V, J and clone size come from that table. Here the sample has about 38,000 clones; roughly 94% occur a single time. About 1.6% of the sample goes to the ten largest clones.

The TCR sequence derives from a man between 35 and 55 years old with chronic myeloid leukemia. Some clones in this sample may be carry-over from other donors' samples. Recombination connected TRBV4-3 to TRBJ2-6; a weak D assignment points to TRBD1 (6 bases agree). The sequencing here drew on peripheral blood mononuclear cells, taken before stem cell transplant. The sequenced DNA is TGCGCCAGCAGCCAACAAGGGACAACAAACTCTGGGGCCAACGTCCTGACTTTC. Protein translation: CASSQQGTTNSGANVLTF.